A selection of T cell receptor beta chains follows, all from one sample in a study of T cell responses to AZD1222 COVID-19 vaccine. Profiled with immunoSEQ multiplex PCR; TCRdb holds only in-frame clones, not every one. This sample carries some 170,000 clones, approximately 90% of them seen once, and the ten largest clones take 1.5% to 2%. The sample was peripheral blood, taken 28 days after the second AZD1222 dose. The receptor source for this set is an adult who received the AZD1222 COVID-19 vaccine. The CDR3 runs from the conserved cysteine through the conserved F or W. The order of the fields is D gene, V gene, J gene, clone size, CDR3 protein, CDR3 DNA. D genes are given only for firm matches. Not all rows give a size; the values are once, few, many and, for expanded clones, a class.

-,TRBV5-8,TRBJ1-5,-,CASSSGRIPNSNQPQHF,TGTGCCAGCAGCTCAGGACGGATACCAAATAGCAATCAGCCCCAGCATTTT
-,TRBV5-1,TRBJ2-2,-,CASSLASEVGELFF,TGCGCCAGCAGCTTGGCCTCTGAGGTCGGGGAGCTGTTTTTT
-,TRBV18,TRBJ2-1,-,CASSPPTAYSSYNEQFF,TGTGCCAGCTCACCCCCGACGGCATACAGCTCCTACAATGAGCAGTTCTTC
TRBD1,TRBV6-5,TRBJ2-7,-,CASSYGLRGEQYF,TGTGCCAGCAGTTACGGGCTCAGGGGGGAGCAGTACTTC
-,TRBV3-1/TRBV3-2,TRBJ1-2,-,CASSSDYGYTF,TGTGCCAGCAGCTCGGATTATGGCTACACCTTC
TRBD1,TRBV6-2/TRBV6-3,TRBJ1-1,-,CASSYPKTGLHTEAFF,TGTGCCAGCAGTTACCCAAAGACAGGGCTGCACACTGAAGCTTTCTTT
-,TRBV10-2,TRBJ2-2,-,CASRYVPPGTGELFF,TGCGCCAGCAGGTACGTCCCCCCGGGCACCGGGGAGCTGTTTTTT
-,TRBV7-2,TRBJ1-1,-,CASSLRGGVTEAFF,TGTGCCAGCAGCTTAAGAGGGGGAGTCACTGAAGCTTTCTTT
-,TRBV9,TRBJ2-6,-,CASSPLSGANVLTF,TGTGCCAGCAGCCCCCTCTCTGGGGCCAACGTCCTGACTTTC
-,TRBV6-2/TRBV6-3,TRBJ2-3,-,CASSYGGLNTQYF,TGTGCCAGCAGTTACGGAGGGTTAAATACGCAGTATTTT
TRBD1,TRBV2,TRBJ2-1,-,CASSQQGMGEQFF,TGTGCCAGCAGTCAACAGGGGATGGGTGAGCAGTTCTTC
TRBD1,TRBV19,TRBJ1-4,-,CASSLQGAGEKLFF,TGTGCCAGTAGTCTACAGGGGGCAGGCGAAAAACTGTTTTTT
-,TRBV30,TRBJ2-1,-,CAWIQGGNEQFF,TGTGCCTGGATACAGGGTGGCAATGAGCAGTTCTTC
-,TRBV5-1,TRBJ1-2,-,CASSLTATNYGYTF,TGCGCCAGCAGCTTAACAGCGACTAACTATGGCTACACCTTC
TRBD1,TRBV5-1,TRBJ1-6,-,CASSLKSGTGSSSYNSPLHF,TGCGCCAGCAGCCTGAAATCCGGGACAGGGTCGAGCTCCTATAATTCACCCCTCCACTTT
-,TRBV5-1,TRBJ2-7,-,CASSSTPISGEQYF,TGCGCCAGCAGCTCGACACCTATATCGGGAGAGCAGTACTTC
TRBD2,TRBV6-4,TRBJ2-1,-,CASSELAGANEQFF,TGTGCCAGCAGTGAACTAGCGGGAGCCAATGAGCAGTTCTTC
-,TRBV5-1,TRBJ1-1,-,CASSPRGERAEAFF,TGCGCCAGCAGCCCGAGGGGTGAGAGGGCTGAAGCTTTCTTT
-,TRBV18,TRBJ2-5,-,CASSDSVLETQYF,TGTGCCAGCTCAGACTCGGTGCTCGAGACCCAGTACTTC
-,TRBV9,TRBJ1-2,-,CASSPHLRGESNYGYTF,TGTGCCAGCAGCCCTCACCTCAGAGGCGAATCTAACTATGGCTACACCTTC
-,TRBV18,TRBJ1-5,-,CASSPDSSGQPQHF,TGTGCCAGCTCACCGGACAGCTCGGGCCAGCCCCAGCATTTT
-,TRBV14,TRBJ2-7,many,CASSQYPQSYEQYF,TGTGCCAGCAGCCAATACCCACAGTCCTACGAGCAGTACTTC
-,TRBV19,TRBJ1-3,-,CASTPWRVGNTIYF,TGTGCCAGTACCCCTTGGAGGGTTGGAAACACCATATATTTT
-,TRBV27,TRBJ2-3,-,CASSLWGDTDTQYF,TGTGCCAGCAGTTTGTGGGGGGACACAGATACGCAGTATTTT
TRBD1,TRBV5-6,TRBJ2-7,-,CASSPKIWTGNSYEQYF,TGTGCCAGCAGCCCTAAAATATGGACAGGGAACTCCTACGAGCAGTACTTC
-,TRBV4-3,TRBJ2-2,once,CASSQDQGLNTGELFF,TGCGCCAGCAGCCAAGATCAGGGGCTAAACACCGGGGAGCTGTTTTTT
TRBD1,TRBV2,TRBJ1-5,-,CASSTQTQDREPLNSNQPQHF,TGTGCCAGCAGTACCCAAACTCAAGACAGGGAGCCACTTAATAGCAATCAGCCCCAGCATTTT